This TCR beta chain was profiled in a study of regulatory T cells in long-lasting Graves disease. Specified time point: newly diagnosed GD, antithyroid drugs for less than 3 months. Researchers made the TCR library from RNA that was extracted from PBMCs. Patients with Graves' disease were diagnosed by American Thyroid Association guidelines. Into tubes containing EDTA, approximately 8.9 milliliters of peripheral blood were drawn. This clonotype was seen at least ten times. Its antigen is not known. Building the TCR beta libraries relied on iRepertoire HTBI primers, and CDR3 regions underwent Arm-PCR. TCRdb re-analysed the multiplex PCR reads in MiXCR, keeping a single row per CDR3 protein. Seen here are roughly 500,000 distinct CDR3 sequences, roughly 12% observed once, and the top ten hold approximately 9.3%. Study results and caveats: Persistent patients had more shared public clonotypes (roughly 2,500) than new patients (about 1,000).

CDR1 and CDR2 (germline): MNHEY, SVGAGI. The CDR3 runs to 16 residues. V was clipped by 4 bases and J by 8 bases, with 21 bases between them. The same sample was also used in a study of T cells in Graves' hyperthyroidism and ophthalmopathy.

This receptor was obtained from a young man with Graves disease. The input for sequencing was peripheral blood mononuclear cells (PBMCs), taken at new diagnosis, from a patient treated with antithyroid drugs. The chain joins TRBV6-5 to TRBJ2-1, with no clear D. The CDR3 region is CASSLPRHPPADEQFF. The DNA of the CDR3 is TGTGCCAGCAGTTTGCCCCGACACCCCCCGGCCGATGAGCAGTTCTTC.